The 8 T cell receptor beta chains given below trace back to one sample, sequenced in a study of T cell repertoires and HLA-DP antigens. Data came from immunoSEQ multiplex PCR; TCRdb stores just in-frame clones and leaves some out. The sample contains roughly 110,000 clones, more than 85% of which appear only once. No cognate antigen is known for these TCRs. The sequencing sample was made of CD4+ T cells from PBMCs. Every receptor here comes from a woman between 18 and 30 years old in good health and CMV-seronegative.

This clone was recorded once. J is TRBJ2-5 and V is TRBV19; 10 bases fit TRBD2. Trimming at V came to 6 bases and at J to 2 bases, leaving 6 bases not matched to a gene. There are 15 residues in the CDR3. Germline V gene sequence: CDR1 LNHDA, CDR2 SQIVND (reference sequence). In DNA form, the CDR3 reads TGTGCCAGTAGGGATGGAGCGGGGGGGCAAGAGACCCAGTACTTC. It translates to CASRDGAGGQETQYF.

This rearrangement joins TRBV28 to TRBJ2-6; D possibly corresponds to TRBD1 (5 bases). Trimming removed 5 bases from V and 2 bases from J, with 10 bases in between. CDR1 and CDR2 from the germline V gene are MDHEN and SYDVKM. This CDR3 has 15 amino acids. The CDR3 DNA sequence: TGTGCCAGCAGTACCCAGGGTGCTGGGGCCAACGTCCTGACTTTC. Residues: CASSTQGAGANVLTF.

This chain connects TRBV5-6 to TRBJ2-3; 9 bases are a match to TRBD2. Germline V gene data show CDR1 as SGHDT and CDR2 as YYEEEE. The CDR3 runs 15 residues. V was pared by 10 bases and J by 3 bases, with 12 bases of the junction left unmatched. In DNA form, the CDR3 reads TGTGCCTCCAAAGGACTAGCGTTGATTACAGATACGCAGTATTTT. Translated, it gives CASKGLALITDTQYF.

J is TRBJ1-2 and V is TRBV10-2; D is perhaps TRBD1 (6 bases). V lost 3 bases and J lost 1, with 12 bases in between. Germline lookup yields CDR1 WSHSY and CDR2 SAAADI. This CDR3 spans 15 amino acids. Here the CDR3 DNA reads TGCGCCAGCAGTGATGGCAGGGGCGATAACTATGGCTACACCTTC. Amino acids: CASSDGRGDNYGYTF.

The chain combines TRBV5-1 with TRBJ2-2; possibly TRBD1 for D (6 bases). V gave up 0 bases and J gave up 0 bases, with 6 bases separating them. CDR1 SGHRS and CDR2 YFSETQ come from the germline V gene. The CDR3 is 15 residues long. CDR3 sequence (DNA): TGCGCCAGCAGCTTGGACAGGGCGAACACCGGGGAGCTGTTTTTT. Its translation is CASSLDRANTGELFF.

The chain combines TRBV7-2 with TRBJ1-1; a possible D gene is TRBD1 (6 bases). The germline V gene has CDR1 SGHTA and CDR2 FQGNSA. This CDR3 has 18 amino acids. V dropped 5 bases and J dropped 1 base, with 23 bases sitting between them. In nucleotides, the CDR3 is TGTGCCAGCAGCCCGACCGGACAGTCGAGAGGGACGAACACTGAAGCTTTCTTT. Translated: CASSPTGQSRGTNTEAFF.

V usage is TRBV30 and J usage is TRBJ2-7; the D gene is possibly TRBD1 (6 bases). CDR1 and CDR2 from the germline V gene are GTSNPN and SVGIG (reference sequence). The CDR3 totals 12 residues. The V and J ends lost 2 bases and 7 bases respectively, with 12 bases between them. The CDR3 is CAWSPQGREQYF. CDR3 in DNA: TGTGCCTGGAGTCCACAGGGCCGGGAGCAGTACTTC.

The rearrangement joins TRBV10-3 to TRBJ2-2; 11 bases fit TRBD2. Germline CDR1 is ENHRY and CDR2 is SYGVKD. This CDR3 has 19 residues. Losses at the gene ends were 7 bases for V and 0 bases for J; bases not matched to a gene: 13. The CDR3: CAITNPEGLADPNTGELFF. The CDR3 coding sequence is TGTGCCATCACCAACCCAGAGGGACTAGCGGACCCGAACACCGGGGAGCTGTTTTTT.